Shown below are 16 T cell receptor beta chains from a single sample sequenced in a study of T cell clusters in autoimmune cytopenias. TRB rearrangements were amplified by touch-down multiplex PCR with mixed TRB-A/B primers. Using the multiplex PCR reads, TCRdb records one entry per CDR3 protein without DNA. Its clone listing holds about 5,000 distinct CDR3 sequences. TRB amplification used 200 to 250 ng of peripheral blood genomic DNA. Material for sequencing was peripheral blood. These receptors came from a human donor with an autoimmune cytopenia or autoimmune hepatitis (not recorded which).

By frequency, this clonotype is medium-sized. This chain uses TRBV6-5 with TRBJ2-7; TCRdb's D call, TRBD1, is unchecked because there is no DNA. This CDR3 is built from 12 residues. CDR1 and CDR2 from the germline V gene are MNHEY and SVGAGI. The CDR3 region is CASIDSAYEQYF.

This clonotype is labeled medium-sized (0.01 to 0.1%) based on frequency. The V call is TRBV19, the J call TRBJ2-1; there is no DNA to check the TCRdb D call of TRBD1. CDR3 length: 14 amino acids. Per the germline V gene, CDR1 is LNHDA and CDR2 is SQIVND (reference sequence). CDR3 residues: CATKSGTVYNEQFF. The entire variable domain, with the rest obtained from reference TRBV19 and TRBJ2-1, is as follows: DGGITQSPKYLFRKEGQNVTLSCEQNLNHDAMYWYRQDPGQGLRLIYYSQIVNDFQKGDIAEGYSVSREKKESFPLTVTSAQKNPTAFYLCATKSGTVYNEQFFGPGTRLTVL.

V gene TRBV30 combines with J gene TRBJ1-5; TCRdb proposes TRBD1, but this gene call is untestable without DNA. Germline loops: CDR1 GTSNPN, CDR2 SVGIG (reference sequence). CDR3 length: 15 residues. This CDR3 is CAWSVRGASNQPQHF.

The chain carries TRBV5-1 and TRBJ2-3. Per the germline V gene, CDR1 is SGHRS and CDR2 is YFSETQ. The length of the CDR3 is 13 residues. The CDR3 protein is CASSLTGTDTQYF.

By frequency, this clonotype registers medium-sized. The chain carries TRBV15 and TRBJ2-5; the TCRdb D gene call, TRBD2, has no DNA to confirm it. This CDR3 region has 17 residues. The germline CDR1 and CDR2 sequences are LNHNV and YYDKDF (reference sequence). CDR3 sequence: CATSRGTSGGPQETQYF.

The CDR3: CASSQELLAGRSSYNEQFF. V gene TRBV27 combines with J gene TRBJ2-1; the D call from TCRdb, TRBD2, cannot be confirmed without DNA. Germline CDR1 MNHEY, CDR2 SMNVEV (reference sequence). CDR3 length equals 19 residues.

By frequency, this clonotype registers medium-sized. The chain has TRBV11-1 and TRBJ2-1; TCRdb lists TRBD1, though no DNA is available to test this call. The CDR3 spans 14 residues. Germline values: CDR1 SGHAT, CDR2 FQDESV (reference sequence). CDR3 amino acids: CASSLRDTYNEQFF.

Measured by frequency, this clonotype is medium-sized. The chain joins TRBV6-1 to TRBJ2-2; TCRdb's D gene call, TRBD1, goes unchecked for lack of DNA. The CDR3 totals 15 residues. Germline assignment: CDR1 MNHNS and CDR2 SASEGT. CDR3 residues: CASSVQGTNTGELFF.

This clonotype is deemed medium-sized (0.01 to 0.1%) by its frequency. The rearrangement joins TRBV6-1 to TRBJ2-1; TCRdb calls TRBD2, which cannot be checked without DNA. CDR1 and CDR2 from the germline V gene are MNHNS and SASEGT. The CDR3 loop spans 16 amino acids. CDR3 sequence: CASSPRTSGGGYEQFF.

This clonotype is called medium-sized (0.01 to 0.1%) based on its frequency. The chain has TRBV19 and TRBJ2-5; TCRdb's D gene call, TRBD2, goes unchecked for lack of DNA. The CDR3 has 14 amino acids. Germline loops: CDR1 LNHDA, CDR2 SQIVND (reference sequence). The CDR3 is CASSKEVLGETQYF.

This clonotype is identified as medium-sized (0.01 to 0.1%) from frequency. The chain links TRBV6-1 to TRBJ2-4; TCRdb reports TRBD1, a call that lacks DNA to check it against. The germline gives CDR1 MNHNS, CDR2 SASEGT. CDR3 size: 13 residues. CDR3 sequence: CASEEGGQNIQYF.

Measured by frequency, this clonotype is medium-sized. This chain links TRBV19 with TRBJ2-3; TCRdb picks TRBD1, but there is no DNA to check that call. The CDR3 has 15 amino acids. Germline V lookup: CDR1 LNHDA, CDR2 SQIVND (reference sequence). CDR3 in amino acids: CASSISGPSTDTQYF.

V is TRBV5-4 and J is TRBJ2-5; the D gene TCRdb calls, TRBD1, cannot be checked with no DNA. CDR1 is SGHNT, CDR2 YYREEE, per germline (reference sequence). This CDR3 region has 14 residues. The CDR3 sequence is CASTQPGGEETQYF.

This clonotype is called hyperexpanded based on its frequency. The chain is built from TRBV5-4 and TRBJ1-2; no DNA is available, so the TRBD1 call from TCRdb remains unchecked. Germline V gene lookup returns CDR1 SGHNT and CDR2 YYREEE (reference sequence). The CDR3 extends over 13 amino acids. CDR3 sequence reads: CASRPGTDYGYTF.

Considering frequency, this clonotype is medium-sized (0.01 to 0.1%). The chain employs TRBV29-1 and TRBJ2-5; TCRdb indicates TRBD1, and absent DNA this call remains unverified. CDR1 and CDR2 (germline): SQVTM, ANQGSEA. The CDR3 is made up of 11 amino acids. This CDR3 reads CSVNDGGTQYF.

This clonotype ranks as medium-sized in terms of frequency. The chain combines TRBV19 with TRBJ1-5; TCRdb gives TRBD1 as the D gene, but with no DNA this cannot be confirmed. CDR1 and CDR2 (germline): LNHDA, SQIVND (reference sequence). The CDR3 runs to 14 residues. This CDR3 is CASSATGPTPPMHF. The variable domain in full, with the rest retrieved from reference TRBV19 and TRBJ1-5, is DGGITQSPKYLFRKEGQNVTLSCEQNLNHDAMYWYRQDPGQGLRLIYYSQIVNDFQKGDIAEGYSVSREKKESFPLTVTSAQKNPTAFYLCASSATGPTPPMHFGDGTRLSIL.